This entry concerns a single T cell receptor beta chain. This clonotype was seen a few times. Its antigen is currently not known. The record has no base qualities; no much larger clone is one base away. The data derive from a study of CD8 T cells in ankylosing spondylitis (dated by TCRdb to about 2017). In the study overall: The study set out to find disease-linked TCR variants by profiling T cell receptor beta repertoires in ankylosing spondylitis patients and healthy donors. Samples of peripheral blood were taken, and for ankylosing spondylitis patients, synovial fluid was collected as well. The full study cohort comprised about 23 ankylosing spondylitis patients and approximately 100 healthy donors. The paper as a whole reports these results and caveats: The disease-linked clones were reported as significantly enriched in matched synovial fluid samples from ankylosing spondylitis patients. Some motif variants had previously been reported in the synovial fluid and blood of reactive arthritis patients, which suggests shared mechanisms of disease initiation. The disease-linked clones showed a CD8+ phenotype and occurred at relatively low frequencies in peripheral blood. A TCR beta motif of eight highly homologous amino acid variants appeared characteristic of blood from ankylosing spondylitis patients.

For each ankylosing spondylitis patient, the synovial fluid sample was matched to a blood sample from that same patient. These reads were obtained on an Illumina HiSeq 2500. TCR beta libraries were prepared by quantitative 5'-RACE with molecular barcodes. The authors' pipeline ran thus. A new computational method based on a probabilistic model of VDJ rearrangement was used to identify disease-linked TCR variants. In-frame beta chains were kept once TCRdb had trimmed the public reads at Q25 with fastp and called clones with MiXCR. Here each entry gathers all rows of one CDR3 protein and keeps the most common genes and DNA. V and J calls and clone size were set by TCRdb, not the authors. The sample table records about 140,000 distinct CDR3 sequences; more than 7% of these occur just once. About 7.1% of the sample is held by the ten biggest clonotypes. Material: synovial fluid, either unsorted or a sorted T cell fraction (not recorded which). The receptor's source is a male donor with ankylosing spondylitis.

The DNA sequence is given as TGTGCCACCCAAAAGGGGACAAGATTGAACACTGAAGCTTTCTTT. Protein translation: CATQKGTRLNTEAFF. The rearrangement combines TRBV6-2 or TRBV6-3 with TRBJ1-1; possibly the D gene is TRBD1, per 6 matching bases. The CDR3 contains 15 residues, cysteine and phenylalanine counted. Solely the CDR3 DNA is kept, with 45 bases framed from the first base. The germline ends are 18 bases apart after V is trimmed by 10 bases and J by 0 bases. From the germline V gene, CDR1 is MNHEY and CDR2 is SVGEGT.